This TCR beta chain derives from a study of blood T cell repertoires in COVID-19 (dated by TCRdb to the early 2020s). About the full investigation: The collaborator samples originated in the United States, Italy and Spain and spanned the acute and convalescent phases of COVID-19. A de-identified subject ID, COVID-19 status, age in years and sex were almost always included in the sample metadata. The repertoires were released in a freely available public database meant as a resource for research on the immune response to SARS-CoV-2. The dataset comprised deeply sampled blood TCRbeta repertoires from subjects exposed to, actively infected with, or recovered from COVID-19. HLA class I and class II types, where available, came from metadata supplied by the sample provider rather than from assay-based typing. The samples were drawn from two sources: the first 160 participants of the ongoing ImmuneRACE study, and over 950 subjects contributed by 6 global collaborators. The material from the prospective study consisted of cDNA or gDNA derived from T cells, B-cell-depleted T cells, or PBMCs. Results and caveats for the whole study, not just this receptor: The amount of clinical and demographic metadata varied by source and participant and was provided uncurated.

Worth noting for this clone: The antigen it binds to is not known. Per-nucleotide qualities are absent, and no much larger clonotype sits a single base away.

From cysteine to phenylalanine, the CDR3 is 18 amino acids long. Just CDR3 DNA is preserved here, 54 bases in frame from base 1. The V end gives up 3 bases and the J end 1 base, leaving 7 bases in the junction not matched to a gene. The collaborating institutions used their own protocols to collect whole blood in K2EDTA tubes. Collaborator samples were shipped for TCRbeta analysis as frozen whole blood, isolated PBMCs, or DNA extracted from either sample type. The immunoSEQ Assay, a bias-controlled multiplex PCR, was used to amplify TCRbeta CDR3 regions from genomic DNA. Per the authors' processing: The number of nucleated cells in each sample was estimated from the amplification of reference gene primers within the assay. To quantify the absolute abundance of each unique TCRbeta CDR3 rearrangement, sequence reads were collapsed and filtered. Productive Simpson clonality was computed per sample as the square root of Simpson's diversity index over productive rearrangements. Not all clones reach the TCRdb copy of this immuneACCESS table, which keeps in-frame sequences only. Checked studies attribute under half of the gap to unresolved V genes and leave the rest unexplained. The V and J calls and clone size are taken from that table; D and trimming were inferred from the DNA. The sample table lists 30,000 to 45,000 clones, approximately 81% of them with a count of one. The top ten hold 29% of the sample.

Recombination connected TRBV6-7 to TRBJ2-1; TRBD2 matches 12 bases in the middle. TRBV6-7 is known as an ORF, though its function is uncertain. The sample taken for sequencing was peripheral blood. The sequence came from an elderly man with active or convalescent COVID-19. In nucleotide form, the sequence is TGTGCCAGCAGTTATCAGCTAGCGGGGGGGCCGTCCTACAATGAGCAGTTCTTC. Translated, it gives CASSYQLAGGPSYNEQFF.